The 16 T cell receptor beta chains below all came from one sample that was sequenced in a study of beta chain features in type 1 diabetes. Expressed TCRB transcripts were sequenced after all isolated RNA was converted to cDNA. Measured with immunoSEQ multiplex PCR; TCRdb has only the in-frame clones, and not every one. This sample has 620,000 or so clones, with around 16% found just once. The sample comprised naive CD4+ T cells from blood. Source of these receptors: a man younger than 35 in good health.

The chain links TRBV30 to TRBJ2-7, with D tentatively TRBD2 (5 bases). CDR3 length: 15 residues. V lost 0 bases and J lost 3, with 15 bases in between. Germline CDR1 is GTSNPN and CDR2 is SVGIG (reference sequence). CDR3 DNA sequence: TGTGCCTGGAGTGTACAACTAGTTGGGCGCTACGAGCAGTACTTC. Protein: CAWSVQLVGRYEQYF.

There are a few counts of this clone. The chain recombines TRBV28 with TRBJ2-7; D possibly matches TRBD1 or TRBD2 (5 bases each). V lost 6 bases, J lost 4 bases, and 13 bases lay in between. Germline loops: CDR1 MDHEN, CDR2 SYDVKM. CDR3 size: 13 residues. The CDR3 loop is CASSRDGIYEQYF. The CDR3 coding sequence is TGTGCCAGCAGCCGGGACGGAATATACGAGCAGTACTTC.

This clone has at least ten counts. CDR3 residues: CASSRPGTGRYNEQFF. CDR3 DNA sequence: TGTGCCAGCAGCCGGCCCGGGACAGGGAGATACAATGAGCAGTTCTTC. The chain links TRBV7-9 to TRBJ2-1; 9 bases fit TRBD1. Germline V gene sequence: CDR1 SEHNR, CDR2 FQNEAQ (reference sequence). The CDR3 is made up of 16 amino acids. The V and J ends lost 5 bases and 4 bases, in that order; junction bases with no gene match: 9.

There are a few counts of this clone. The chain has TRBV30 and TRBJ2-2; D may match TRBD1 or TRBD2 (6 bases each). Germline V gene data show CDR1 as GTSNPN and CDR2 as SVGIG (reference sequence). V was trimmed by 4 bases and J by 7 bases, leaving 13 bases between them. The CDR3 is made up of 13 amino acids. This chain's CDR3 is CAWTGGGGGELFF. CDR3 coding DNA: TGTGCCTGGACCGGGGGCGGCGGCGGGGAGCTGTTTTTT. Full variable domain (missing parts from reference TRBV30 and TRBJ2-2): SQTIHQWPATLVQPVGSPLSLECTVEGTSNPNLYWYRQAAGRGLQLLFYSVGIGQISSEVPQNLSASRPQDRQFILSSKKLLLSDSGFYLCAWTGGGGGELFFGEGSRLTVL.

This clone was observed a few times. Within the sample, other DNA sequences also encode this same CDR3. The genes are TRBV5-1 and TRBJ1-1, with D hard to call. This CDR3 is 14 amino acids long. Deletions cut 0 bases from V and 2 bases from J, with 8 bases between. Germline loops: CDR1 SGHRS, CDR2 YFSETQ. The CDR3 DNA follows: TGCGCCAGCAGCTTGGGCACTAGAAACACTGAAGCTTTCTTT. Translation: CASSLGTRNTEAFF.

This clone turned up a few times. This sequence joins TRBV29-1 and TRBJ2-3; perhaps TRBD2 as D (6 bases). The CDR3 spans 19 residues. V dropped 2 bases and J dropped 0 bases, with 24 bases sitting between them. The germline V gene encodes CDR1 SQVTM and CDR2 ANQGSEA. CDR3 region: CSVETPRGRGGVSTDTQYF. CDR3 sequence (DNA): TGCAGCGTTGAAACACCGCGGGGTAGGGGCGGGGTGAGCACAGATACGCAGTATTTT.

This clone was seen more than once but under ten times. The chain uses TRBV7-8 and TRBJ2-4; 8 bases align to TRBD1. This CDR3 region has 17 residues. The V and J ends lost 0 bases and 1 base, in that order; junction bases with no gene match: 5. The germline gives CDR1 SGHVS, CDR2 FQNEAQ. CDR3 nucleotide sequence: TGTGCCAGCAGCTTAGCAAAGACAGGGGAGGCCAAAAACATTCAGTACTTC. The encoded protein is CASSLAKTGEAKNIQYF.

The chain couples TRBV6-6 to TRBJ2-7, with unresolved D. The V end lost 2 bases, the J end lost 3 bases, and 5 bases lay between the germline ends. This CDR3 comprises 12 residues. Germline V gene sequence: CDR1 MNHNY, CDR2 SVGAGI (reference sequence). The CDR3 here is CASSYSIYEQYF. Here the CDR3 DNA reads TGTGCCAGCAGTTACAGCATCTACGAGCAGTACTTC.

The gene calls are TRBV6-5 and TRBJ2-7, with D unclear. This CDR3 region has 11 residues. Germline CDR1 is MNHEY and CDR2 is SVGAGI. V lost 0 bases and J lost 10, with 7 bases in between. The CDR3 is CASSYSSFQYF. Here the CDR3 DNA reads TGTGCCAGCAGTTACTCGTCCTTTCAGTACTTC.

This clone was seen more than once but under ten times. V gene TRBV7-9 combines with J gene TRBJ2-2; 7 nucleotides align to TRBD1. After removal of 4 bases from V and 1 base from J, the junction contained 15 bases not matched to a gene. Germline V gene lookup returns CDR1 SEHNR and CDR2 FQNEAQ (reference sequence). This CDR3 region has 19 residues. In DNA form, the CDR3 reads TGTGCCAGCAGCTCCGGCTTTGGCTTTTGGACAGGGAACACCGGGGAGCTGTTTTTT. This codes for CASSSGFGFWTGNTGELFF.

The V call is TRBV19, the J call TRBJ1-1, with TRBD1 matching 8 bases. CDR3 length equals 16 residues. The junction had 7 bases not matched to a gene; V was cut back by 4 bases and J by 0 bases. Germline assignment: CDR1 LNHDA and CDR2 SQIVND (reference sequence). CDR3: CASSKRTGIMNTEAFF. Written as DNA, the CDR3 is TGTGCCAGTAGTAAACGGACAGGGATAATGAACACTGAAGCTTTCTTT.

The genes are TRBV11-3 and TRBJ2-1, with 12 bases identical to TRBD2. Germline trimming cut 5 bases from V and 5 bases from J; bases unmatched to any gene: 4. The CDR3 runs 15 residues. Germline V lookup: CDR1 SGHNT, CDR2 YENEEA. As DNA, the CDR3 is TGTGCCAGCAGCCCATCTAGCGGGAGGGACAATGAGCAGTTCTTC. Translation: CASSPSSGRDNEQFF.

This clone was recorded a few times. Other DNA sequences from this sample encode an identical CDR3 as well. The gene calls are TRBV7-2 and TRBJ2-2; either TRBD1 or TRBD2 may supply D (5 bases each). This CDR3 has 14 residues. Trimming took 0 bases from V and 4 from J, leaving 6 bases between them. Germline CDR1 is SGHTA and CDR2 is FQGNSA. In DNA, the CDR3 is TGTGCCAGCAGCTTAGCCGGGGCCACCGGGGAGCTGTTTTTT. The encoded protein is CASSLAGATGELFF.

This clone was observed a few times. The V call is TRBV7-3, the J call TRBJ1-5, with a possible D match to TRBD1 (6 bases). Germline V CDR1 and CDR2: SGHTA, FQGTGA. This CDR3 is built from 15 residues. V lost 5 bases and J 4 bases, leaving 15 bases between the germline ends. Here the CDR3 reads CASSPGGTPNQPQHF. The CDR3 nucleotides read TGTGCCAGCAGCCCCGGAGGGACACCGAATCAGCCCCAGCATTTT.

J is TRBJ2-1 and V is TRBV2; D is uncertain. Germline CDR1 and CDR2: SNHLY and FYNNEI. Trimming removed 2 bases at V and 6 bases at J, with 14 bases between. The CDR3 spans 15 residues. This CDR3 is CASSEFRLGFNEQFF. CDR3 sequence (DNA): TGTGCCAGCAGTGAATTCCGGTTGGGGTTCAATGAGCAGTTCTTC.

This clone was seen only a few times. This CDR3 reads CASSGLAGQETQYF. CDR3 nucleotides: TGTGCCAGCAGCGGACTAGCGGGGCAAGAGACCCAGTACTTC. The chain joins TRBV7-4 to TRBJ2-5; the match to TRBD2 covers 12 bases. The J segment lost 2 bases and the V segment lost 5 bases, leaving 0 bases of the junction unmatched. This CDR3 has 14 residues. Germline V gene sequence: CDR1 SGHVT, CDR2 SQSDAQ.